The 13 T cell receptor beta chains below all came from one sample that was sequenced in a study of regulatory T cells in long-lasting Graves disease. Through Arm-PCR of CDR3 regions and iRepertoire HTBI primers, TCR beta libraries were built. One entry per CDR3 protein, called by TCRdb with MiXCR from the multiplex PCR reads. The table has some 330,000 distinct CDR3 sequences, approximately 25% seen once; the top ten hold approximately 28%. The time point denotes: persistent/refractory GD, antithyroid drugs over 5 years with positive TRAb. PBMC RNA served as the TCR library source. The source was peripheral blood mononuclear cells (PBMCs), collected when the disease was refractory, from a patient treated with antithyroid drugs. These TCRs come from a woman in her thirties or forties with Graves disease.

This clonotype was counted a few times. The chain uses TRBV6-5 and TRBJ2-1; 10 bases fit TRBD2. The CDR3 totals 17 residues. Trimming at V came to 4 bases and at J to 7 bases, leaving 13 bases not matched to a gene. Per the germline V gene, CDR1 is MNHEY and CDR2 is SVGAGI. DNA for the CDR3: TGTGCCAGCAGTTTCTACCGAGCGGGAGGGCCGATGAATGAGCAGTTCTTC. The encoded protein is CASSFYRAGGPMNEQFF.

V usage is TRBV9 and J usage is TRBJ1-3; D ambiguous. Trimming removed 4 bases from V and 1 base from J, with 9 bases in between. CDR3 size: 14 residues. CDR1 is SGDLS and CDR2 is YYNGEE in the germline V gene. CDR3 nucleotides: TGTGCCAGCAGCTTTACTCTGTCTGGAAACACCATATATTTT. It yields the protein CASSFTLSGNTIYF.

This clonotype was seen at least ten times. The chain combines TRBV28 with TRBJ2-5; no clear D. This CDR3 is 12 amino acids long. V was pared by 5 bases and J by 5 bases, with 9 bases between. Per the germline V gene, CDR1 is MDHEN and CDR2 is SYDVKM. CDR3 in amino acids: CASSPPHETQYF. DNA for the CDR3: TGTGCCAGCAGTCCCCCCCACGAGACCCAGTACTTC. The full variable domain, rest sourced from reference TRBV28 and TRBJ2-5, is DVKVTQSSRYLVKRTGEKVFLECVQDMDHENMFWYRQDPGLGLRLIYFSYDVKMKEKGDIPEGYSVSREKKERFSLILESASTNQTSMYLCASSPPHETQYFGPGTRLLVL.

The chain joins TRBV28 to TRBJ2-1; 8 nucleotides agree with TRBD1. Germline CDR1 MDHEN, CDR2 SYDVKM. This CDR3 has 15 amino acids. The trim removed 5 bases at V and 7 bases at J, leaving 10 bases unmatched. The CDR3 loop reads CASSTTWTGSNEQFF. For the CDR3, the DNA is TGTGCCAGCAGTACTACCTGGACAGGGAGTAATGAGCAGTTCTTC.

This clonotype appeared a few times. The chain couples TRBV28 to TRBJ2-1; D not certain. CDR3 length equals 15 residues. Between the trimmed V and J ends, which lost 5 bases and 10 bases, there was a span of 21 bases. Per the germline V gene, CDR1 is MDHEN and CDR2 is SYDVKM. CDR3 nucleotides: TGTGCCAGCAGTCCACCCCCCGACTTATCCGAGGAGCAGTTCTTC. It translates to CASSPPPDLSEEQFF.

DNA for the CDR3: TGTGCCAGCAGCTTGGGGCCGGTGTACGAGCAGTACTTC. Amino acids: CASSLGPVYEQYF. V gene TRBV28 combines with J gene TRBJ2-7; D is possibly TRBD1 (5 bases). The germline CDR1 and CDR2 sequences are MDHEN and SYDVKM. This CDR3 is built from 13 residues. V was pared by 6 bases and J by 4 bases, with 13 bases between.

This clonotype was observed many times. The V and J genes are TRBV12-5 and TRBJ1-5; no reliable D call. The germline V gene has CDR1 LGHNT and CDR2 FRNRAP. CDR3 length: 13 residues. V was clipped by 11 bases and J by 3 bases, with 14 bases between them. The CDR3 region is CASSDRNNQPQHF. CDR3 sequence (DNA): TGTGCTTCTAGTGACCGGAACAATCAGCCCCAGCATTTT.

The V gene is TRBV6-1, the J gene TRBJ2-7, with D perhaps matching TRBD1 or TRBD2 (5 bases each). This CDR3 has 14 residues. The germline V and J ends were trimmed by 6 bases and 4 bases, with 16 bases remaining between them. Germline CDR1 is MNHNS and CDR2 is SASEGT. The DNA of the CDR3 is TGTGCCAGCAGGAACCCGGGACCGCCTTACGAGCAGTACTTC. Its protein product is CASRNPGPPYEQYF.

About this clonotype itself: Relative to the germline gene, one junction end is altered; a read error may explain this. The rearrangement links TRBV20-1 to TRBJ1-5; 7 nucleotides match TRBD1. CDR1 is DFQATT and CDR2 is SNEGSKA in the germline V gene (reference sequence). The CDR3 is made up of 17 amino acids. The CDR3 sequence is CSARLGGRDYSNQSQHF. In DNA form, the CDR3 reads TGCAGTGCTAGGCTAGGGGGCCGCGACTATAGCAATCAGTCCCAGCATTTT.

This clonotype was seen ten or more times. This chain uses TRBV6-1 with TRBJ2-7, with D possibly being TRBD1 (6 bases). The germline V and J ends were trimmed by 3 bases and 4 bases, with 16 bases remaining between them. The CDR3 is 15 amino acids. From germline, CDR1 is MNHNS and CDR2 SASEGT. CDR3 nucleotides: TGTGCCAGCAGTGAGGCCCGGGACAAGCCATACGAGCAGTACTTC. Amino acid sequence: CASSEARDKPYEQYF.

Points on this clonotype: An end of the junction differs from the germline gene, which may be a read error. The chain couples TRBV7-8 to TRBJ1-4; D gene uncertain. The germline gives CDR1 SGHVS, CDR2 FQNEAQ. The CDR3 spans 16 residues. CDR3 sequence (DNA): TGTGCCAGCAGCTTGGGCAGACCTGCAACTAATGAAAAACCGTTTTTT. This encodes CASSLGRPATNEKPFF.

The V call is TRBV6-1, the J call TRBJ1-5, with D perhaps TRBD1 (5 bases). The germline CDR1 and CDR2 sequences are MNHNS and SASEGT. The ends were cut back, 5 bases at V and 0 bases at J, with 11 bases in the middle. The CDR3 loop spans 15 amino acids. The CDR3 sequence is CASSRFRDSNQPQHF. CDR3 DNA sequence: TGTGCCAGCAGTCGCTTCAGGGATAGCAATCAGCCCCAGCATTTT.

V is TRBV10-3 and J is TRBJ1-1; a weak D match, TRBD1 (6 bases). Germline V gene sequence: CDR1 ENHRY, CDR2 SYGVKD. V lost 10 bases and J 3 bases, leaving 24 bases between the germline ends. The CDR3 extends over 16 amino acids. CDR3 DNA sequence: TGTGCCAGCAGCCCCCTCTACACAGGGCGCCACACTGAAGCTTTCTTT. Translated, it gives CASSPLYTGRHTEAFF.